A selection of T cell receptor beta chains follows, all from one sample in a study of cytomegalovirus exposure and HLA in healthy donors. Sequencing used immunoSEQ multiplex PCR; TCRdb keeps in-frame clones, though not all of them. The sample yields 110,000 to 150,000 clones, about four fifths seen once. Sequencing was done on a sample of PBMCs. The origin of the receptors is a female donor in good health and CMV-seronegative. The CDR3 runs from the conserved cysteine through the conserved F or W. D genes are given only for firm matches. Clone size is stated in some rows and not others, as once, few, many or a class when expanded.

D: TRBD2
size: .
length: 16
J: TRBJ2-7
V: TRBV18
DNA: TGTGCCAGCTCACCCAACGGACTAGCGGCCTCCTACGAGCAGTACTTC
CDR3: CASSPNGLAASYEQYF

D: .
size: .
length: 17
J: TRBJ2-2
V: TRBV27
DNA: TGTGCCAGCAGTTTCGCAGGGCCCATCATAAACACCGGGGAGCTGTTTTTT
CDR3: CASSFAGPIINTGELFF

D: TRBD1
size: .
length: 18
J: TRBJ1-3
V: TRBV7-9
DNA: TGTGCCAGCAGCTTGCTACGGGCCGACAGGGGGACTGGAAACACCATATATTTT
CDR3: CASSLLRADRGTGNTIYF

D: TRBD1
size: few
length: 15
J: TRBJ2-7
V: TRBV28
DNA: TGTGCCAGCAGTTCCCGGACAGGGGGACTGGAAGAGCAGTACTTC
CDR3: CASSSRTGGLEEQYF

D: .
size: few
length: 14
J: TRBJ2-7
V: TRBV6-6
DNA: TGTGCCAGCGAAGGCGGCGGGTCCTCCTACGAGCAGTACTTC
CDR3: CASEGGGSSYEQYF

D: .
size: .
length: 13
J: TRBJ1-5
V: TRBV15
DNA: TGTGCGTCAGGGGCGTCGGGCAATCAGCCCCAGCATTTT
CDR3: CASGASGNQPQHF

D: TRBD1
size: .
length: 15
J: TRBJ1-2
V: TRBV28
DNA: TGTGCCAGCAGATCAGGGACAGCGGAGTCTAGGGGCTACACCTTC
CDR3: CASRSGTAESRGYTF

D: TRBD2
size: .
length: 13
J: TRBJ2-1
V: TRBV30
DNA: TGTGCCACCAGAGCGGGGGCACGGAATGAGCAGTTCTTC
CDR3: CATRAGARNEQFF

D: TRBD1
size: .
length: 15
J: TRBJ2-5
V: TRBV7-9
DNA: TGTGCCAGCAGCTTAGGAGGGGGCTGGCAAGAGACCCAGTACTTC
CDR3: CASSLGGGWQETQYF

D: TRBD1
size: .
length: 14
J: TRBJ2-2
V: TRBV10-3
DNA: TGTGCCATCACCGACGACAGGGTTAGTGGGGAGCTGTTTTTT
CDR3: CAITDDRVSGELFF

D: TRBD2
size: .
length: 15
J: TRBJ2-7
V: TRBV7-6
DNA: TGTGCCAGCAGCCCCCGGGACTATTTAGGGTACGAGCAGTACTTC
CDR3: CASSPRDYLGYEQYF

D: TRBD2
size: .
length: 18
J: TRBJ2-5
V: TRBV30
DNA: TGTGCCTGGAGCCGGCTCGGGGGTAGCGGGGGCTTAGAGGAGACCCAGTACTTC
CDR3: CAWSRLGGSGGLEETQYF

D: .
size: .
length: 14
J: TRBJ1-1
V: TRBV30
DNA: TGTGCCTGGGGCCGGGGGGGACCGAACACTGAAGCTTTCTTT
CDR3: CAWGRGGPNTEAFF

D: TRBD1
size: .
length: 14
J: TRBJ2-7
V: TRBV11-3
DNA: TGTGCCAGCAGCTCGACAGGGGGCGCCTACGAGCAGTACTTC
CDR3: CASSSTGGAYEQYF

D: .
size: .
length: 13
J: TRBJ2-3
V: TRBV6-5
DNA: TGTGCCAGCAGTTACGGCTCCACAGATACGCAGTATTTT
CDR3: CASSYGSTDTQYF

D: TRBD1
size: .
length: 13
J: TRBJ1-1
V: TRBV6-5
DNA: TGTGCCAGCAGTGACGGACAGGTTGGTGTAGCTTTCTTT
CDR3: CASSDGQVGVAFF

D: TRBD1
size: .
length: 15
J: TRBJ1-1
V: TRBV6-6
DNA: TGTGCCAGCAGTTACTCGCTAGGGGGCCTGAATCTGGCTTTCTTT
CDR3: CASSYSLGGLNLAFF

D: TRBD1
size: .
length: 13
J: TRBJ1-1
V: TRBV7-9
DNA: TGTGCCAGCAGCTCGGGACAGGGGTTGCGGGCTTTCTTT
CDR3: CASSSGQGLRAFF

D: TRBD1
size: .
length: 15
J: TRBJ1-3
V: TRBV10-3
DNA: TGTGCCATCAGAGGACAGGGGCTCTCTGGAAACACCATATATTTT
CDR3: CAIRGQGLSGNTIYF

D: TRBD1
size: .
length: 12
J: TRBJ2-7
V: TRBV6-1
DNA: TGTGCCAGCACTTATACAGGGGCAGAGCAGTACTTC
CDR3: CASTYTGAEQYF

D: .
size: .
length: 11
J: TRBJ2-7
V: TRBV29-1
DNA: TGCAGCGTTGAGGGCAGGCCCGAGCAGTACTTC
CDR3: CSVEGRPEQYF

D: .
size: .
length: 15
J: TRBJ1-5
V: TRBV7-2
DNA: TGTGCCAGCAGCTGGGGTAGACAGGGCAATCAGCCCCAGCATTTT
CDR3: CASSWGRQGNQPQHF

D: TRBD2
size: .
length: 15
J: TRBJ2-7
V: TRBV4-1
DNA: TGCGCCAGCAGCCAACGAAGCGGGGGGGCCTACGAGCAGTACTTC
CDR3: CASSQRSGGAYEQYF

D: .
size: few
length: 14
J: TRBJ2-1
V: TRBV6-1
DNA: TGTGCCAGCAGTGTGCTGGGACTTTACAATGAGCAGTTCTTC
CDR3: CASSVLGLYNEQFF

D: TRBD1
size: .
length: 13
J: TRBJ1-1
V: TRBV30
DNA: TGTGCTGGCAAGACAGGGAGCCCCACTGAAGCTTTCTTT
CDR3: CAGKTGSPTEAFF

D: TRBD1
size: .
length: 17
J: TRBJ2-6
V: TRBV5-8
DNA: TGTGCCAGCAGCTTCCCGGGACAGGGAACGGGGGCCAACGTCCTGACTTTC
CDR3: CASSFPGQGTGANVLTF

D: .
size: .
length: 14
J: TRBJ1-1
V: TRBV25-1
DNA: TGTGCCAGCAGGGAGGGAAGAGGAGCAACTGAAGCTTTCTTT
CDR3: CASREGRGATEAFF

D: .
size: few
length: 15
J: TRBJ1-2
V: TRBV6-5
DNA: TGTGCCAGCAGTTACTCCACGAGGGGGACCTATGGCTACACCTTC
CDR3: CASSYSTRGTYGYTF

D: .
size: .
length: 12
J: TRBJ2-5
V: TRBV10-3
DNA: TGTGCCATCAGTGTCGACAGGGAGACCCAGTACTTC
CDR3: CAISVDRETQYF

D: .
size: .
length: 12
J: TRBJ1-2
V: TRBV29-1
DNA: TGCAGCGCTACATGGGACATCTATGGCTACACCTTC
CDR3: CSATWDIYGYTF

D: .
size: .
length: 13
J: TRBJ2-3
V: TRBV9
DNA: TGTGCCAGCATGCCGGGGGGCACAGATACGCAGTATTTT
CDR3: CASMPGGTDTQYF

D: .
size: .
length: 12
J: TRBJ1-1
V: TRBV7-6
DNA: TGTGCCAGCAGTTCAACAAACACTGAAGCTTTCTTT
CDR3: CASSSTNTEAFF

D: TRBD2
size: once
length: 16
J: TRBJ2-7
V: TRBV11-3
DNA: TGTGCCAGCAGCTTAGTGGCGGGAGGAGGTCCCTACGAGCAGTACTTC
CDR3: CASSLVAGGGPYEQYF

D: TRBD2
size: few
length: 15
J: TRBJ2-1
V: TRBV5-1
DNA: TGCGCCAGCAGCCCCGGGACTAGCGGACACAATGAGCAGTTCTTC
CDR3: CASSPGTSGHNEQFF

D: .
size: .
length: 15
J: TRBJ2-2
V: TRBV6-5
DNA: TGTGCCAGCGGAACCCGGGTGGCGAACACCGGGGAGCTGTTTTTT
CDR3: CASGTRVANTGELFF

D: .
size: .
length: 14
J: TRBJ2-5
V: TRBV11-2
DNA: TGTGCCAGCAGCTTCAGACATTTCCAAGAGACCCAGTACTTC
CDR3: CASSFRHFQETQYF

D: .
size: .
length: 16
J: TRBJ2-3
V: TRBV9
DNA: TGTGCCAGCAGCGTGGACAGCCGGGAAAGCACAGATACGCAGTATTTT
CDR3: CASSVDSRESTDTQYF

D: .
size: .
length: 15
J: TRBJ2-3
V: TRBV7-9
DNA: TGTGCCAGCAGCTCTACAGGGTTGGGCACAGATACGCAGTATTTT
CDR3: CASSSTGLGTDTQYF

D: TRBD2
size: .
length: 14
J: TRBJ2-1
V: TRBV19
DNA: TGTGCCAGTTATAGCGGGGACCCCTACAATGAGCAGTTCTTC
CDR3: CASYSGDPYNEQFF

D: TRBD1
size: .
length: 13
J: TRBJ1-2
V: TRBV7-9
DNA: TGTGCCAGCAGCTTTGACAGGGGAGGTGGCTACACCTTC
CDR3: CASSFDRGGGYTF

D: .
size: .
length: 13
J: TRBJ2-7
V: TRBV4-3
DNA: TGCGCCAGCAGTCGAGAACTCCCCTACGAGCAGTACTTC
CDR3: CASSRELPYEQYF

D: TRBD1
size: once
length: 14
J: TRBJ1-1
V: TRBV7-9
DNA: TGTGCCAGCAGCTTAGGACAGGGGAACACTGAAGCTTTCTTT
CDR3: CASSLGQGNTEAFF

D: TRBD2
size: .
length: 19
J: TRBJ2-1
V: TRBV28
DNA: TGTGCCAGTACTCCCCCGGGACTAGCGGGGGGAAGGTCCTACAATGAGCAGTTCTTC
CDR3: CASTPPGLAGGRSYNEQFF

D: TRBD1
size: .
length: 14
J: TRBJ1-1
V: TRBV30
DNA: TGTGCCTGGAATGGGGACAGGGGTTTCACTGAAGCTTTCTTT
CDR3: CAWNGDRGFTEAFF

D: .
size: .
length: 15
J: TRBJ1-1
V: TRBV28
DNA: .
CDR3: CASSTSDRLLLKAFF

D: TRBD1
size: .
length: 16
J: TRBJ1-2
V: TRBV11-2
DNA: TGTGCCAGCAGCTCCTGGGGACAGGACAGGAACTATGGCTACACCTTC
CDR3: CASSSWGQDRNYGYTF

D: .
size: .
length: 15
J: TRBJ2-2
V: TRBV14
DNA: TGTGCCAGCAGCCAAGACCCCATCGGCACCGGGGAGCTGTTTTTT
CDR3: CASSQDPIGTGELFF

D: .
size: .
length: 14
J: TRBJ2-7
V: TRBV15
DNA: TGTGCCACCAGCACCGTGGGGGGGCTATACGAGCAGTACTTC
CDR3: CATSTVGGLYEQYF

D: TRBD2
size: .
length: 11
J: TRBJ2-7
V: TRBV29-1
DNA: TGCAGCGTTGGTAGCGGGGGAGAGCAGTACTTC
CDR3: CSVGSGGEQYF

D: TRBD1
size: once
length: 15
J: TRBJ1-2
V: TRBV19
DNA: TGTGCCAGTAGGAGCGACAGGGGCTTTCCCTATGGCTACACCTTC
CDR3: CASRSDRGFPYGYTF

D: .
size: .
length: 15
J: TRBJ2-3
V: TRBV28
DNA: TGTGCCAGCAGTTCGAACGGACAAAGCACAGATACGCAGTATTTT
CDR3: CASSSNGQSTDTQYF

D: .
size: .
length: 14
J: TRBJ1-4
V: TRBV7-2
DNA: TGTGCCAGCAGCCTCACCACTTTGGATGAAAAACTGTTTTTT
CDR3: CASSLTTLDEKLFF

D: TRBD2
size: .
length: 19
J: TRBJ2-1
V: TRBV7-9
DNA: TGTGCCAGCAGCTTTCCGCGGCTAGCGGGAGTCGACTCCTACAATGAGCAGTTCTTC
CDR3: CASSFPRLAGVDSYNEQFF

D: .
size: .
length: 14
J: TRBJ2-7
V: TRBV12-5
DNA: TGTGCTAGTGGTTTGTTGGGCACGAGCTACGAGCAGTACTTC
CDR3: CASGLLGTSYEQYF

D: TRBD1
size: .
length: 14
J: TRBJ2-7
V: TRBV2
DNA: TGTGCCAGTCAGCCGGGACAGGGAGGGTACGAGCAGTACTTC
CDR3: CASQPGQGGYEQYF

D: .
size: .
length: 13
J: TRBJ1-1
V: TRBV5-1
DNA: TGCGCCAGCAGCCCGGACTCGCACACTGAAGCTTTCTTT
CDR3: CASSPDSHTEAFF

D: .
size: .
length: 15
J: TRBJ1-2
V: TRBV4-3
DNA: TGCGCCAGCAGCCAAGTGGAGCGAAGCAGCTATGGCTACACCTTC
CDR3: CASSQVERSSYGYTF

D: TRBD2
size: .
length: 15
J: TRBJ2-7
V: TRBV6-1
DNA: TGTGCCAGCAGCTCTAGCGGGGGGAGCTCCTACGAGCAGTACTTC
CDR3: CASSSSGGSSYEQYF

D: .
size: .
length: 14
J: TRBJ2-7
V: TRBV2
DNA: TGTGCCAGCCAGAACCCAGGGGCCGTCGGAGAGCAGTACTTC
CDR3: CASQNPGAVGEQYF

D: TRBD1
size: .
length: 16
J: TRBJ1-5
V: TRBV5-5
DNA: TGTGCCAGCAGCTTGGCCACCGGGACAGGTAATCAGCCCCAGCATTTT
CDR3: CASSLATGTGNQPQHF